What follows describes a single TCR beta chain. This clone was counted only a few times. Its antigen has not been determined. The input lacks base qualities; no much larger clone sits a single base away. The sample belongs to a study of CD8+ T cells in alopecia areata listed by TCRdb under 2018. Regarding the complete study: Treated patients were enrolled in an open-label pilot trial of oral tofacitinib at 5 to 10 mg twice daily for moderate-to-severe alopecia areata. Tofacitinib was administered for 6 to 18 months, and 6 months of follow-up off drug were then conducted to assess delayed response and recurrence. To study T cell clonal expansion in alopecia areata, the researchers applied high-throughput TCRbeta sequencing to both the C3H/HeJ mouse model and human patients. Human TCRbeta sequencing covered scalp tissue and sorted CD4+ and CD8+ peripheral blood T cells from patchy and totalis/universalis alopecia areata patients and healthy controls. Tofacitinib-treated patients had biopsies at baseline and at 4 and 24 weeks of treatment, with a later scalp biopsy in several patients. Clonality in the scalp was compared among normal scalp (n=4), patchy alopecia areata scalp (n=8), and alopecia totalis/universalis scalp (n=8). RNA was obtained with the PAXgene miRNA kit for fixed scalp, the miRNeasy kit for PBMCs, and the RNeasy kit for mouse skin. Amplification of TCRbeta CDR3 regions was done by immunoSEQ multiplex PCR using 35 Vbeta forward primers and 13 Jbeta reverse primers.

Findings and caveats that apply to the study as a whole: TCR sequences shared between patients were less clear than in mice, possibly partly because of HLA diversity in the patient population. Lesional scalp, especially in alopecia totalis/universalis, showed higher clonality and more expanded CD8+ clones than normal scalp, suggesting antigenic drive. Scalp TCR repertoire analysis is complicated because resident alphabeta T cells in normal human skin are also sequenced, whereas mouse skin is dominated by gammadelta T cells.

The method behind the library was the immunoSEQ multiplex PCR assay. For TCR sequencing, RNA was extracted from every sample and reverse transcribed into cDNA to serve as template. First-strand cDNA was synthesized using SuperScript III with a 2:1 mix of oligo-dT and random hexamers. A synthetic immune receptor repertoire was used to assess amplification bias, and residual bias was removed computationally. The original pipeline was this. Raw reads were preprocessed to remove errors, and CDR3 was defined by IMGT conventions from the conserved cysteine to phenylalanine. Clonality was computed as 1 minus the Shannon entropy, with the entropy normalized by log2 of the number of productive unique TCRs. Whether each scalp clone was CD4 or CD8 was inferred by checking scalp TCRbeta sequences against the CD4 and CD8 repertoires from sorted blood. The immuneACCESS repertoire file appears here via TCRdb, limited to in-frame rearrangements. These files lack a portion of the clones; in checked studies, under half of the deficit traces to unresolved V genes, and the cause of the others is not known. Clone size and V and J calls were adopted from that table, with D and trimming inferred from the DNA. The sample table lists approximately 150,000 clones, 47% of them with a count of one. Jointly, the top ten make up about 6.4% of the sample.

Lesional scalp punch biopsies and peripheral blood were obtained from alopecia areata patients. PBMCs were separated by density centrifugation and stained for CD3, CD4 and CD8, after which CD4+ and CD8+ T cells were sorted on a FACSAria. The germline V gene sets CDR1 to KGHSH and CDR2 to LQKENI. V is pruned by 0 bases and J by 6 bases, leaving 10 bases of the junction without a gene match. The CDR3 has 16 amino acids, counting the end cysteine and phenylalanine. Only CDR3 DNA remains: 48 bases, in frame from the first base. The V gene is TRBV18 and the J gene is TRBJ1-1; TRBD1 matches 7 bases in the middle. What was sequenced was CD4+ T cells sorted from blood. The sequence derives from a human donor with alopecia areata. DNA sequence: TGTGCCAGCTCACCACCCTCACAACAGGGGAGGGCTGAAGCTTTCTTT. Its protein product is CASSPPSQQGRAEAFF.